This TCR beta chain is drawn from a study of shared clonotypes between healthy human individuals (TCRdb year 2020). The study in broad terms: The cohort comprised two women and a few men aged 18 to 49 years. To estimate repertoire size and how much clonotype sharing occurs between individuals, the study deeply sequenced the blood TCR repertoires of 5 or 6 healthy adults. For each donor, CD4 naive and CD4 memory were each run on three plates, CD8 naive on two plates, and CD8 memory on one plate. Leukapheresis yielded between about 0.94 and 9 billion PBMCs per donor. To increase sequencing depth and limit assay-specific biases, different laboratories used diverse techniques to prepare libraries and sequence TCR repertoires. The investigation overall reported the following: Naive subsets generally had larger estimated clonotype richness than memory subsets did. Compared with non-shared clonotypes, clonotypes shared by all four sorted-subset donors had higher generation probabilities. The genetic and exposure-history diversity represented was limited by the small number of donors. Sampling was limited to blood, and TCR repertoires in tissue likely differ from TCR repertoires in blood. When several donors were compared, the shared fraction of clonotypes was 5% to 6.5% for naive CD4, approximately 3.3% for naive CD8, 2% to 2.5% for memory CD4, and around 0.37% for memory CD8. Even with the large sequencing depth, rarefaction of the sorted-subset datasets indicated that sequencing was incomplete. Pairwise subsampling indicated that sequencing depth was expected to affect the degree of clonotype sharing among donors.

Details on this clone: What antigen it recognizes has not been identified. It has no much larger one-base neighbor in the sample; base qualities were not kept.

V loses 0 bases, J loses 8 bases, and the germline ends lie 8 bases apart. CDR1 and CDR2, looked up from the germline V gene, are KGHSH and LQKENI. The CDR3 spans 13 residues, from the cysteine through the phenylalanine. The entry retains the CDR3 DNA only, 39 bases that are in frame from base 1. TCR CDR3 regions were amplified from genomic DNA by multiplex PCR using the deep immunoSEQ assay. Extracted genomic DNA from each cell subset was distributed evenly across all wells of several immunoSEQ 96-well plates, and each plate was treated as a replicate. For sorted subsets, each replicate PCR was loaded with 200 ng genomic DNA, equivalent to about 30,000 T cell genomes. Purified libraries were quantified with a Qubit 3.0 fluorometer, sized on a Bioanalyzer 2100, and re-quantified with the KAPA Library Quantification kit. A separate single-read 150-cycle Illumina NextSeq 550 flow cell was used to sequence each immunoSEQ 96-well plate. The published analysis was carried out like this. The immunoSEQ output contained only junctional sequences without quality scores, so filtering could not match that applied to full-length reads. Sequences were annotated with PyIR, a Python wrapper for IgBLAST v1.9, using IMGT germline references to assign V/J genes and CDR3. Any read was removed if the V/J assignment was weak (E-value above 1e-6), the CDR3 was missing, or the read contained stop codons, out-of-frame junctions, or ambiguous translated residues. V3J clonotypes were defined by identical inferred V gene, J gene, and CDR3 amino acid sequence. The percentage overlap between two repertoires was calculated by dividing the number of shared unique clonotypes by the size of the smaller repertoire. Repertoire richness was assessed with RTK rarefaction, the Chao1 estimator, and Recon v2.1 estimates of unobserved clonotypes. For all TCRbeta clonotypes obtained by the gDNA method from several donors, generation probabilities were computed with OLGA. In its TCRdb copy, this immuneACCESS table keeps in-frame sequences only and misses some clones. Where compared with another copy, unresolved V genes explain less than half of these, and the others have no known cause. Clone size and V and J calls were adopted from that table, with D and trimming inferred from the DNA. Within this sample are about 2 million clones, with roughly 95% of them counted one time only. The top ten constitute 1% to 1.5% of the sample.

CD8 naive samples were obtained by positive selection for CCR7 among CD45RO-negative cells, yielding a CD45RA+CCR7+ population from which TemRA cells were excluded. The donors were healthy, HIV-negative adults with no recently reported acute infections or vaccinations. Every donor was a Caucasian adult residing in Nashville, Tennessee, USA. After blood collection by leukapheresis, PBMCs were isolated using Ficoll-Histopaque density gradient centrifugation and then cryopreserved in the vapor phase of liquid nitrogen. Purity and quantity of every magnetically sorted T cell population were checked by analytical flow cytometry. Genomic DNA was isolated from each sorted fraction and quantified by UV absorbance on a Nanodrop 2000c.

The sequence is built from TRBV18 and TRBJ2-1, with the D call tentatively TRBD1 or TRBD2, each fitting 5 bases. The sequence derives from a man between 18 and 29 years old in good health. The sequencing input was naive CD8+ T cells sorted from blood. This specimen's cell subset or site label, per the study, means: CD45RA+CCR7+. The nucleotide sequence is TGTGCCAGCTCACCACCGGGACCGGATGAGCAGTTCTTC. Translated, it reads CASSPPGPDEQFF.